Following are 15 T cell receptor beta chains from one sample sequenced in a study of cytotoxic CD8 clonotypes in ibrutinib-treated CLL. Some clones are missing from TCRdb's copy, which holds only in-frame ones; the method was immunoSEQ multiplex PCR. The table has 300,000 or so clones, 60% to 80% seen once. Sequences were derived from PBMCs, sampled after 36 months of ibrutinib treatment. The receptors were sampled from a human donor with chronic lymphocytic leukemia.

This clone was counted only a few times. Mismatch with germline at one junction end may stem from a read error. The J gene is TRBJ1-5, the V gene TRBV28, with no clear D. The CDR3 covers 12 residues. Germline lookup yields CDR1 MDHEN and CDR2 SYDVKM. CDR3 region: CASSLYHQPQHF. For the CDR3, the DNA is TGTGCCAGCAGCTTATACCATCAGCCCCAGCATTTT.

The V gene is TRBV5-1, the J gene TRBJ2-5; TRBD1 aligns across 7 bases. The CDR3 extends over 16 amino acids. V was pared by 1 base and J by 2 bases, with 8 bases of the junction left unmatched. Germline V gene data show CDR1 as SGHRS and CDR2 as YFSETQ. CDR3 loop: CASSLRGLWGQETQYF. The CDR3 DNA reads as TGCGCCAGCAGCTTGAGGGGGCTGTGGGGGCAAGAGACCCAGTACTTC.

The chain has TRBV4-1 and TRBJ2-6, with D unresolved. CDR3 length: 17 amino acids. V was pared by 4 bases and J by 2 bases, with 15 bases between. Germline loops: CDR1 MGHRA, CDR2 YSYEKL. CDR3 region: CASSPNTRRPGANVLTF. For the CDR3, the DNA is TGCGCCAGCAGCCCAAATACAAGACGGCCTGGGGCCAACGTCCTGACTTTC.

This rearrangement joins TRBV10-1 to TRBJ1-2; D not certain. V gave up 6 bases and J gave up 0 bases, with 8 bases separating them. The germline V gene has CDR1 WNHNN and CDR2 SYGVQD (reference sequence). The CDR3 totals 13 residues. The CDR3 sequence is CASSVGPNYGYTF. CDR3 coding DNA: TGCGCCAGCAGCGTGGGCCCTAACTATGGCTACACCTTC.

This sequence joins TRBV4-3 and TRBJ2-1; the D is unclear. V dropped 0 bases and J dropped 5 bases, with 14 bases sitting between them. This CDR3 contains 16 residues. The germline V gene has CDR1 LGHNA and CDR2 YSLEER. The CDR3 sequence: CASSQDWRLVDNEQFF. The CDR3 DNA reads TGCGCCAGCAGCCAAGATTGGCGGCTAGTCGACAATGAGCAGTTCTTC.

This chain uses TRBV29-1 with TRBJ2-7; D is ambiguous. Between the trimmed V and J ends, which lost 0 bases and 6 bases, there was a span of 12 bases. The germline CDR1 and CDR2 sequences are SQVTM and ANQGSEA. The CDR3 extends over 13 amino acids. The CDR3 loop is CSVEDLDLSEQYF. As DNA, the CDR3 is TGCAGCGTTGAAGATCTGGACCTTTCCGAGCAGTACTTC.

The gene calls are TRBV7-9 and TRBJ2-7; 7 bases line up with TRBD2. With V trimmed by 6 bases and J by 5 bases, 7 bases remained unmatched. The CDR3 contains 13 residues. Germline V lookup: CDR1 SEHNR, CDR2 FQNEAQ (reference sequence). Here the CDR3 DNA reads TGTGCCAGCAGACCCAGACTAGCCGACGAGCAGTACTTC. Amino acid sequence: CASRPRLADEQYF. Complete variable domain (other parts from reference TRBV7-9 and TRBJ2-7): DTGVSQNPRHKITKRGQNVTFRCDPISEHNRLYWYRQTLGQGPEFLTYFQNEAQLEKSRLLSDRFSAERPKGSFSTLEIQRTEQGDSAMYLCASRPRLADEQYFGPGTRLTVT.

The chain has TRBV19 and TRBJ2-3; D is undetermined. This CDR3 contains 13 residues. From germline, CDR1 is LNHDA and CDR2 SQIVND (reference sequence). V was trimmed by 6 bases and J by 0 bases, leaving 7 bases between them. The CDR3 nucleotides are TGTGCCAGTAGGCTCACAAGCACAGATACGCAGTATTTT. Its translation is CASRLTSTDTQYF.

The DNA of the CDR3 is TGTGCCAGCAGCTTGTCAGGGGCCTCCTACGAGCAGTACTTC. Its translation: CASSLSGASYEQYF. The chain couples TRBV5-4 to TRBJ2-7, with a weak D call TRBD1 (6 bases). Trimming took 1 base from V and 0 from J, leaving 8 bases between them. The CDR3 runs 14 residues. CDR1 and CDR2 (germline): SGHNT, YYREEE (reference sequence).

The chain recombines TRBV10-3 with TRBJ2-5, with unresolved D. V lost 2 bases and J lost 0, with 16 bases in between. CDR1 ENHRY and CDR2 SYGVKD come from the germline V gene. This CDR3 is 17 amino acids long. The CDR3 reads CAISETFSLGYQETQYF. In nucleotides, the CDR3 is TGTGCCATCAGTGAGACCTTCTCTTTGGGGTACCAAGAGACCCAGTACTTC.

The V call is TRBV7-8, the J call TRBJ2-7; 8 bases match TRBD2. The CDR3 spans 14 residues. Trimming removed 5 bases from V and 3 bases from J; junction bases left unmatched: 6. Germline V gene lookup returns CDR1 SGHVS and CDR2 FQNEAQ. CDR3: CASSVLGTSYEQYF. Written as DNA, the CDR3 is TGTGCCAGCAGCGTACTCGGGACTAGCTACGAGCAGTACTTC.

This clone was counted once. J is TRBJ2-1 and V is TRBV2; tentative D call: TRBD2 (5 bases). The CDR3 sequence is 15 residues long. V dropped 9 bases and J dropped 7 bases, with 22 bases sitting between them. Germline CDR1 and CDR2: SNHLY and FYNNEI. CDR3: CASVFSVLVWNEQFF. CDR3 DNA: TGTGCCAGTGTGTTCTCGGTACTAGTTTGGAATGAGCAGTTCTTC.

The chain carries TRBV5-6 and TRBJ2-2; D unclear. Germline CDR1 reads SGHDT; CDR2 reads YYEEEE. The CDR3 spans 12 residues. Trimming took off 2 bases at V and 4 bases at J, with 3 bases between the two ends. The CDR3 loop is CASSFGTGELFF. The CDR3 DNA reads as TGTGCCAGCAGCTTTGGCACCGGGGAGCTGTTTTTT. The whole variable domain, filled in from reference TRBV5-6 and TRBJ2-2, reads DAGVTQSPTHLIKTRGQQVTLRCSPKSGHDTVSWYQQALGQGPQFIFQYYEEEERQRGNFPDRFSGHQFPNYSSELNVNALLLGDSALYLCASSFGTGELFFGEGSRLTVL.

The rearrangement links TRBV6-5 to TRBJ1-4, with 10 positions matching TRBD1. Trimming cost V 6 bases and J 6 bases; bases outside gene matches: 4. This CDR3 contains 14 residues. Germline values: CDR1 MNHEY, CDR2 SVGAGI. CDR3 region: CASSYGTGDEKLFF. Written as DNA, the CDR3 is TGTGCCAGCAGCTACGGGACAGGGGATGAAAAACTGTTTTTT.

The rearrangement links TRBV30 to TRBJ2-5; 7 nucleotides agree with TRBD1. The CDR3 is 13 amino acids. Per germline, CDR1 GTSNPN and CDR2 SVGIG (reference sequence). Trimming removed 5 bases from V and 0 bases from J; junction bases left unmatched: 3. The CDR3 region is CAWFDRDQETQYF. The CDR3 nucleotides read TGTGCCTGGTTTGACAGGGACCAAGAGACCCAGTACTTC.